One and the same sample provided the 13 T cell receptor beta chains below, sequenced in a study of T cells in Graves' hyperthyroidism and ophthalmopathy. Amplification yielded TCR beta CDR3 regions, with RNA transcripts as the source. When the TCR CDR3 underwent first-round RT-PCR, the HTBI primer set was used. Each CDR3 protein is one row after TCRdb ran MiXCR on the multiplex PCR reads. The table has hundreds of thousands of distinct CDR3 sequences, around a quarter seen once. Sequencing was carried out using blood. These receptors were collected from a woman in her twenties or thirties with Graves' ophthalmopathy.

This clonotype was counted ten times or more. This chain connects TRBV11-2 to TRBJ1-2, with a tentative D call TRBD1 (5 bases). In germline, CDR1 is SGHAT, CDR2 FQNNGV. V was trimmed by 5 bases and J by 4 bases, leaving 17 bases between them. The CDR3 is 15 residues long. The CDR3 region is CASSQGPTSFYGYTF. The CDR3 nucleotides are TGTGCCAGCAGCCAGGGCCCGACCTCCTTCTATGGCTACACCTTC.

This clonotype was counted a few times. This may stem from a read error, because a much larger clone lies one nucleotide away. The chain uses TRBV20-1 and TRBJ2-7; D remains ambiguous. Germline V gene data show CDR1 as DFQATT and CDR2 as SNEGSKA (reference sequence). V was pared by 6 bases and J by 4 bases, with 10 bases between. There are 11 residues in the CDR3. CDR3 DNA: TGCAGTGCCCCGTGGTCGTACGAGCAGTACGTC. Translation: CSAPWSYEQYV.

This clonotype was observed a handful of times. The V gene is TRBV28, the J gene TRBJ2-2; D remains ambiguous. The CDR3 runs to 15 residues. V gave up 7 bases and J gave up 4 bases, with 16 bases separating them. CDR1 and CDR2 from the germline V gene are MDHEN and SYDVKM. In nucleotides, the CDR3 is TGTGCCAGCACAAGTTCGACTCCACGCACCGGGGAGCTGTTTTTT. It encodes CASTSSTPRTGELFF.

The V gene is TRBV7-2, the J gene TRBJ2-5, with 14 positions matching TRBD2. This CDR3 region has 16 residues. With 5 bases clipped from V and 7 bases from J, the junction kept 9 bases outside the gene matches. From germline, CDR1 is SGHTA and CDR2 FQGNSA. Here the CDR3 DNA reads TGTGCCAGCAGCATAGGGACTAGCGGGGGTGTAGGGACCCAGTACTTC. The encoded protein is CASSIGTSGGVGTQYF.

The chain combines TRBV12-3 or TRBV12-4 with TRBJ1-5, with D maybe TRBD1 (6 bases). Trimming cost V 7 bases and J 2 bases, with 12 bases left between them. This CDR3 region has 14 residues. CDR3 nucleotides: TGTGCCAGCACCCTTGCAGGGGGCAATCAGCCCCAGCATTTT. It encodes CASTLAGGNQPQHF.

This clonotype was seen ten or more times. V and J are TRBV6-1 and TRBJ2-5, with 7 bases fitting TRBD1. With 8 bases clipped from V and 2 bases from J, the junction kept 11 bases outside the gene matches. CDR3 length: 15 residues. Germline CDR1 and CDR2: MNHNS and SASEGT. CDR3 residues: CASAKGGFQQETQYF. CDR3 in DNA: TGTGCCAGCGCGAAAGGGGGCTTCCAGCAAGAGACCCAGTACTTC.

Worth noting for this clonotype: This could be a read error, since a much larger clone is one nucleotide away. The V call is TRBV30, the J call TRBJ1-1, with TRBD1 matching over 7 bases. This CDR3 spans 13 amino acids. Germline assignment: CDR1 GTSNPN and CDR2 SVGIG (reference sequence). The CDR3 sequence is CACEGQLNTEACF. The CDR3 DNA reads TGTGCTTGTGAGGGACAGCTGAACACTGAAGCTTGCTTT.

The table lists this clonotype with many counts. The gene calls are TRBV7-9 and TRBJ2-5; D is ambiguous. V gave up 5 bases and J gave up 0 bases, with 10 bases separating them. CDR3 length: 14 residues. Germline V lookup: CDR1 SEHNR, CDR2 FQNEAQ (reference sequence). The CDR3 bases are TGTGCCAGCAGCCACGGACGGTACCAAGAGACCCAGTACTTC. It translates to CASSHGRYQETQYF.

This sequence joins TRBV12-3 or TRBV12-4 and TRBJ1-5, with D possibly TRBD1 on 5 matching bases. Trimming cost V 2 bases and J 0 bases, with 8 bases left between them. CDR3 length: 15 amino acids. The CDR3 coding sequence is TGTGCCAGCAGTTTACAGGGCTTTAGCAATCAGCCCCAGCATTTT. This translates into CASSLQGFSNQPQHF.

This chain connects TRBV6-1 to TRBJ1-2; D is possibly TRBD1 (5 bases). V lost 7 bases and J 0 bases, leaving 15 bases between the germline ends. The CDR3 runs 15 residues. Germline CDR1 reads MNHNS; CDR2 reads SASEGT. The CDR3 sequence is CASTRGGVANYGYTF. In DNA form, the CDR3 reads TGTGCCAGCACGAGGGGAGGGGTGGCTAACTATGGCTACACCTTC.

This clonotype was counted ten times or more. The CDR3 coding sequence is TGTGCCAGCAGTGTGTGGGCCTACGAGCAGTACTTC. As protein: CASSVWAYEQYF. V is TRBV2 and J is TRBJ2-7; no definite D call. Trimming took off 4 bases at V and 2 bases at J, with 6 bases between the two ends. The CDR3 covers 12 residues. Germline CDR1 SNHLY, CDR2 FYNNEI. Using reference TRBV2 and TRBJ2-7 for the parts outside the CDR3, the full variable domain is EPEVTQTPSHQVTQMGQEVILRCVPISNHLYFYWYRQILGQKVEFLVSFYNNEISEKSEIFDDQFSVERPDGSNFTLKIRSTKLEDSAMYFCASSVWAYEQYFGPGTRLTVT.

The chain joins TRBV5-1 to TRBJ2-7; D perhaps matches TRBD1 (6 bases). The CDR3 loop spans 16 amino acids. Germline V gene data show CDR1 as SGHRS and CDR2 as YFSETQ. V was clipped by 5 bases and J by 0 bases, with 18 bases between them. CDR3 sequence reads: CASRYTTGTNSYEQYF. DNA for the CDR3: TGCGCCAGCAGATACACCACCGGGACAAACTCCTACGAGCAGTACTTC.

The rearrangement links TRBV6-2 or TRBV6-3 to TRBJ1-1; D call uncertain. CDR1 and CDR2 (germline): MNHEY, SVGEGT. V lost 8 bases and J lost 1, with 17 bases in between. CDR3 length: 15 amino acids. In nucleotides, the CDR3 is TGTGCCAGCCCACAACGGCGGGTACAGAACACTGAAGCTTTCTTT. Protein sequence: CASPQRRVQNTEAFF.